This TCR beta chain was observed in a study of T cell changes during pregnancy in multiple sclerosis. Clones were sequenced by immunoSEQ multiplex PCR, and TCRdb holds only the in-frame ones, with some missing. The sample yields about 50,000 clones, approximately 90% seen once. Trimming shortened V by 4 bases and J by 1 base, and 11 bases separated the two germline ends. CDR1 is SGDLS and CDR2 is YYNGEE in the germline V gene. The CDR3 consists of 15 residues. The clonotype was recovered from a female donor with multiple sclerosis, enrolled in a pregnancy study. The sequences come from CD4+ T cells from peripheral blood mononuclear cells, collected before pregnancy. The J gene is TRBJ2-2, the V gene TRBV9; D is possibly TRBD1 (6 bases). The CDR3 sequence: CASSFRDKNTGELFF. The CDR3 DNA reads TGTGCCAGCAGCTTCCGGGACAAGAACACCGGGGAGCTGTTTTTT.